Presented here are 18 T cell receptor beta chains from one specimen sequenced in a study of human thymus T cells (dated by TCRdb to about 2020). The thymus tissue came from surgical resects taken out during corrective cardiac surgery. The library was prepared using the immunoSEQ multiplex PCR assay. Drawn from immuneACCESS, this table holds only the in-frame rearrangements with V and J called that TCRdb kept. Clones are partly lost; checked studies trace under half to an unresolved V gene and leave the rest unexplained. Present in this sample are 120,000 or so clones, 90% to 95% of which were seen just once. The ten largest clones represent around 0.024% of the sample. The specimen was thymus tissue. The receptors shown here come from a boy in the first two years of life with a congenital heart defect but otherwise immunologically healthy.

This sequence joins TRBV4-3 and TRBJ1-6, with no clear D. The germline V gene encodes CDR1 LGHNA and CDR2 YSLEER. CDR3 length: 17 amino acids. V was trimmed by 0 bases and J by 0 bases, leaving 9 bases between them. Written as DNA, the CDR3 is TGCGCCAGCAGCCAAGAAGGGTCCAGCTCCTATAATTCACCCCTCCACTTT. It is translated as CASSQEGSSSYNSPLHF.

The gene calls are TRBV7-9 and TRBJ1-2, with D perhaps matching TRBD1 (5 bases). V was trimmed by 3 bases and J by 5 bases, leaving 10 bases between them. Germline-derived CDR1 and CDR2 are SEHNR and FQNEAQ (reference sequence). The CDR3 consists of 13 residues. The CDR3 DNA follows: TGTGCCAGCAGCTTGAAAGGGGAATATGGCTACACCTTC. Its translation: CASSLKGEYGYTF.

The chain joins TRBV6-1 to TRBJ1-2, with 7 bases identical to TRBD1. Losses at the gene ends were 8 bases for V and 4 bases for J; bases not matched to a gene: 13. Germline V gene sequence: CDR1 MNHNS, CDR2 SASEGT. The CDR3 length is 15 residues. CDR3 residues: CASFGTVPESYGYTF. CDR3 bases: TGTGCCAGCTTTGGGACAGTCCCAGAGAGCTATGGCTACACCTTC.

The CDR3 DNA is TGTGCCAGCAGTGAATTAGGACAGGGGGCGAAGAAGGATGGCTACACCTTC. Translated: CASSELGQGAKKDGYTF. The rearrangement links TRBV6-1 to TRBJ1-2; TRBD1 matches 11 bases. Germline CDR1 is MNHNS and CDR2 is SASEGT. J lost 6 bases, V lost 2 bases, and 11 bases had no gene match. The CDR3 loop spans 17 amino acids.

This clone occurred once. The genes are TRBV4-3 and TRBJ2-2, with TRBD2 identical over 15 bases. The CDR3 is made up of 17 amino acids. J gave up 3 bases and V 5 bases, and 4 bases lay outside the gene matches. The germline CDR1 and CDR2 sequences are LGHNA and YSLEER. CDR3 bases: TGCGCCAGCAGCAGGACTAGCGGGGGGGCCGACACCGGGGAGCTGTTTTTT. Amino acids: CASSRTSGGADTGELFF.

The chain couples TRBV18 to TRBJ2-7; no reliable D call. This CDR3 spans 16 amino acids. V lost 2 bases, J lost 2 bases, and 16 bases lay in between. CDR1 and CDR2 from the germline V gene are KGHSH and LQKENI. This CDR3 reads CASSPASRPGTYEQYF. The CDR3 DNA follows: TGTGCCAGCTCACCAGCGTCCCGCCCGGGCACCTACGAGCAGTACTTC.

The CDR3 here is CASSSCKGGTEAFF. In DNA, the CDR3 is TGTGCCAGCAGTTCCTGTAAGGGGGGCACTGAAGCTTTCTTT. The rearrangement uses TRBV6-5 and TRBJ1-1; a weak D match, TRBD1 (6 bases). The germline V gene encodes CDR1 MNHEY and CDR2 SVGAGI. This CDR3 spans 14 amino acids. V lost 4 bases and J lost 4, with 13 bases in between.

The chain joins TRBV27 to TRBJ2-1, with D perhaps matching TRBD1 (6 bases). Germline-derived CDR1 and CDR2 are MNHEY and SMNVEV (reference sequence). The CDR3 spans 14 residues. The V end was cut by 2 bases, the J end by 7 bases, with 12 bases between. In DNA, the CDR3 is TGTGCCAGCAGTTTACGTTTTAGGGGGAATGAGCAGTTCTTC. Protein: CASSLRFRGNEQFF.

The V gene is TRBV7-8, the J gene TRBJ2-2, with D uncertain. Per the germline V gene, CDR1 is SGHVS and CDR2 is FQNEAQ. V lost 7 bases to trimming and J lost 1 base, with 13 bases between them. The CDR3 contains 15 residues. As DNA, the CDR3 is TGTGCCAGCACACGTGGTGAAGGGAACACCGGGGAGCTGTTTTTT. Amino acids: CASTRGEGNTGELFF.

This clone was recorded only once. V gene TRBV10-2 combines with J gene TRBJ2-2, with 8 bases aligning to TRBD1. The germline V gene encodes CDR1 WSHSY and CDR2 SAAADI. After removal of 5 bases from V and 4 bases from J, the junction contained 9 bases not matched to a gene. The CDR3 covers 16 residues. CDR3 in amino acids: CASSTKQGAGTGELFF. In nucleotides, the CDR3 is TGCGCCAGCAGTACCAAGCAGGGGGCAGGCACCGGGGAGCTGTTTTTT.

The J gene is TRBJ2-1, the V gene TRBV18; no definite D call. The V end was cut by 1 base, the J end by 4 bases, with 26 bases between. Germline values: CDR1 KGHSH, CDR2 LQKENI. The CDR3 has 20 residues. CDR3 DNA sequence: TGTGCCAGCTCACCACACTCATTACTTAGTCAGGCGGACCTATACAATGAGCAGTTCTTC. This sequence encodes CASSPHSLLSQADLYNEQFF.

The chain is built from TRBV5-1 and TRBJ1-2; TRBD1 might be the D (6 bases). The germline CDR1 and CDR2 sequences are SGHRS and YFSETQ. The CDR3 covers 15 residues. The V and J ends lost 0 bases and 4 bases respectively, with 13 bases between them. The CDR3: CASSLVTGYSYGYTF. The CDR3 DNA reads TGCGCCAGCAGCTTGGTAACAGGGTATAGCTATGGCTACACCTTC.

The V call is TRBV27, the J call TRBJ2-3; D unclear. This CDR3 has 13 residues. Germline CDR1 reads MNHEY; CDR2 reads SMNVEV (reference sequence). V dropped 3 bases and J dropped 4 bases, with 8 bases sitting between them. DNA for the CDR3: TGTGCCAGCAGTTTCCTCCCGTCAGATACGCAGTATTTT. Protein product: CASSFLPSDTQYF.

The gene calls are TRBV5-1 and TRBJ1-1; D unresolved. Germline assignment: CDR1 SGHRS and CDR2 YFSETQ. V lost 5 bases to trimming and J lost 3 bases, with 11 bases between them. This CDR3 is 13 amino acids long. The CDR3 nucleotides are TGCGCCAGCAGTTCAATCAGCCACACTGAAGCTTTCTTT. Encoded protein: CASSSISHTEAFF.

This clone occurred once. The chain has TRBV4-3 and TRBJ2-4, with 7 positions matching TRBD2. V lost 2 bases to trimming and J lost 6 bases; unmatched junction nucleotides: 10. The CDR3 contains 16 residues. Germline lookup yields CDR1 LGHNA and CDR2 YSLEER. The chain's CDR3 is CASSQLAGDGINIQYF. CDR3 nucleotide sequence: TGCGCCAGCAGCCAACTCGCGGGGGATGGTATAAACATTCAGTACTTC.

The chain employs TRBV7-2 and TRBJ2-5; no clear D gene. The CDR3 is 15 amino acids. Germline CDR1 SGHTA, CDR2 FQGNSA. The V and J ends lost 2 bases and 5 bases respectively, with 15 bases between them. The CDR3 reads CASSLRRADGETQYF. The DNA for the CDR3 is TGTGCCAGCAGCTTACGACGGGCAGATGGGGAGACCCAGTACTTC. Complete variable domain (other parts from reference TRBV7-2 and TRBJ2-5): GAGVSQSPSNKVTEKGKDVELRCDPISGHTALYWYRQSLGQGLEFLIYFQGNSAPDKSGLPSDRFSAERTGGSVSTLTIQRTQQEDSAVYLCASSLRRADGETQYFGPGTRLLVL.

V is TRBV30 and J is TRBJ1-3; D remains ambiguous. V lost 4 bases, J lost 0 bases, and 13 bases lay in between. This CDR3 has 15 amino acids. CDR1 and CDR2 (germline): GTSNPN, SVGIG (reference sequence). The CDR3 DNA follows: TGTGCCTGGATCCGCCCCAGGCTCTCTGGAAACACCATATATTTT. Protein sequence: CAWIRPRLSGNTIYF.

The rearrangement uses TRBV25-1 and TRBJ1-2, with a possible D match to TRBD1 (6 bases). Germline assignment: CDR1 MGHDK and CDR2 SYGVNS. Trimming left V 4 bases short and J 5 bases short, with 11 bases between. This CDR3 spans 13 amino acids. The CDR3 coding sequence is TGTGCCAGCAGTGCATCACAGGGTTATGGCTACACCTTC. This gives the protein CASSASQGYGYTF.